The 18 T cell receptor beta chains in this list originate from one sample, sequenced in a study of regulatory T cells in long-lasting Graves disease. The time point is: newly diagnosed GD, antithyroid drugs for less than 3 months. With RNA extracted from PBMCs as input, the TCR library was made. For TCR beta, libraries came from iRepertoire HTBI primers and Arm-PCR of CDR3 regions. TCRdb redid the calling of the multiplex PCR reads with MiXCR, one entry per CDR3 protein. The sample comprises 300,000 to 450,000 distinct CDR3 sequences, about 14% of which are singletons, and 20% to 25% rests with the top ten. Sample: peripheral blood mononuclear cells (PBMCs), taken at new diagnosis, from a patient treated with antithyroid drugs. Receptors were obtained from a female donor with Graves disease.

This clonotype has only a few counts. The V call is TRBV10-1, the J call TRBJ2-2, with D perhaps TRBD1 (5 bases). The V and J ends lost 6 bases and 6 bases respectively, with 11 bases between them. The CDR3 is made up of 13 amino acids. The germline V gene has CDR1 WNHNN and CDR2 SYGVQD (reference sequence). The CDR3 DNA follows: TGCGCCAGCAGAGGGCAGGGCTCCGGGGAGCTGTTTTTT. As protein: CASRGQGSGELFF.

This clonotype showed up many times. V gene TRBV15 combines with J gene TRBJ1-2; 8 bases are shared with TRBD1. The J segment lost 7 bases and the V segment lost 3 bases, leaving 10 bases of the junction unmatched. The CDR3 is 15 residues long. Germline-derived CDR1 and CDR2 are LNHNV and YYDKDF (reference sequence). The chain's CDR3 is CATSRKDRVGAGYTF. CDR3 coding DNA: TGTGCCACCAGCAGGAAGGACAGGGTAGGGGCTGGCTACACCTTC.

The chain links TRBV4-1 to TRBJ1-2; 7 bases match TRBD1. V shed 4 bases and J 4 bases; nucleotides not matched to a gene: 15. The germline V gene encodes CDR1 MGHRA and CDR2 YSYEKL. CDR3 length: 17 residues. The CDR3 protein is CASSRGNTGTEFYGYTF. The CDR3 DNA is TGCGCCAGCAGCCGGGGGAATACCGGGACAGAGTTCTATGGCTACACCTTC.

V is TRBV6-1 and J is TRBJ2-2, with a tentative D call TRBD2 (5 bases). Germline V CDR1 and CDR2: MNHNS, SASEGT. The V and J ends lost 7 bases and 5 bases respectively, with 8 bases between them. This CDR3 comprises 12 residues. The CDR3 DNA reads as TGTGCCAGCATGCGGAGGACCGGGGAGCTGTTTTTT. Amino acids: CASMRRTGELFF.

Many counts were recorded for this clonotype. The V call is TRBV7-2, the J call TRBJ2-1, with 8 bases that match TRBD1. CDR3 size: 16 residues. J was trimmed by 7 bases and V by 4 bases; bases with no gene match: 12. CDR1 is SGHTA, CDR2 FQGNSA, per germline. CDR3 coding DNA: TGTGCCAGCAGCTCCCGACAGGGGCCCCTGGGGAATGAGCAGTTCTTC. Protein product: CASSSRQGPLGNEQFF.

This clonotype was seen at least ten times. The CDR3 is CASSTGQISAYNEQFF. Written as DNA, the CDR3 is TGTGCCAGCAGTACCGGACAAATCAGCGCCTACAATGAGCAGTTCTTC. This rearrangement joins TRBV27 to TRBJ2-1; D is perhaps TRBD1 (5 bases). Germline CDR1 reads MNHEY; CDR2 reads SMNVEV (reference sequence). The CDR3 runs to 16 residues. With 5 bases removed from V and 2 bases from J, the gap between germline ends came to 16 bases.

The gene calls are TRBV29-1 and TRBJ2-7; D might be TRBD1 (6 bases). The CDR3 sequence is 13 residues long. Trimming pared 3 bases from V and 5 bases from J, leaving 14 bases between. Per germline, CDR1 SQVTM and CDR2 ANQGSEA. The CDR3 is CSVDSQGTHEQYF. Written as DNA, the CDR3 is TGCAGCGTTGACTCACAGGGAACTCACGAGCAGTACTTC.

The chain has TRBV6-1 and TRBJ2-1; possible D gene TRBD1, 6 bases. The CDR3 contains 15 residues. Trimming took 6 bases from V and 4 from J, leaving 16 bases between them. Per the germline V gene, CDR1 is MNHNS and CDR2 is SASEGT. In DNA, the CDR3 is TGTGCCAGCAGCCTAGTGGACGACAGGTACAATGAGCAGTTCTTC. It encodes CASSLVDDRYNEQFF.

This clonotype was recorded at least ten times. The V and J genes are TRBV7-9 and TRBJ2-2; no clear D. The CDR3 totals 18 residues. CDR1 and CDR2 from the germline V gene are SEHNR and FQNEAQ (reference sequence). The V and J ends lost 5 bases and 1 base respectively, with 20 bases between them. CDR3 nucleotide sequence: TGTGCCAGCAGCCTACGTGCCCTGACAAGCCAGAACACCGGGGAGCTGTTTTTT. Amino acids: CASSLRALTSQNTGELFF.

This clonotype showed up many times. This chain connects TRBV6-5 to TRBJ2-1; possibly TRBD2 for D (6 bases). Between the trimmed V and J ends, which lost 4 bases and 0 bases, there was a span of 13 bases. This CDR3 is 16 amino acids long. Germline V gene lookup returns CDR1 MNHEY and CDR2 SVGAGI. The CDR3 loop is CASSSGETSSYNEQFF. Written as DNA, the CDR3 is TGTGCCAGCAGTTCGGGAGAGACATCCTCCTACAATGAGCAGTTCTTC.

This clonotype was picked up many times. The CDR3 is CSASPGTSGRGTQYF. CDR3 DNA: TGCAGTGCTAGCCCTGGGACTAGCGGGAGAGGTACGCAGTATTTT. V and J are TRBV20-1 and TRBJ2-3; 14 bases fit TRBD2. With 3 bases clipped from V and 8 bases from J, the junction kept 7 bases outside the gene matches. The germline V gene encodes CDR1 DFQATT and CDR2 SNEGSKA (reference sequence). This CDR3 comprises 15 residues.

This chain uses TRBV12-3 or TRBV12-4 with TRBJ1-2; TRBD1 agrees at 7 bases. The CDR3 runs to 14 residues. Trimming at V came to 3 bases and at J to 4 bases, leaving 5 bases not matched to a gene. The DNA for the CDR3 is TGTGCCAGCAGTTTTGAGGGGGCGAGCTATGGCTACACCTTC. It yields the protein CASSFEGASYGYTF.

V gene TRBV20-1 combines with J gene TRBJ2-3, with TRBD2 matching 9 bases. V dropped 6 bases and J dropped 1; count of bases not matched to a gene: 5. The CDR3 length is 14 residues. Germline CDR1 DFQATT, CDR2 SNEGSKA (reference sequence). CDR3 sequence reads: CSAATSGRTDTQYF. The CDR3 DNA sequence: TGCAGTGCCGCGACTAGCGGACGCACAGATACGCAGTATTTT.

This clonotype was found a few times. V usage is TRBV7-6 and J usage is TRBJ2-7; 10 nucleotides agree with TRBD1. CDR1 is SGHVS, CDR2 FNYEAQ, per germline. V gave up 5 bases and J gave up 4 bases; unmatched junction bases: 5. The CDR3 is made up of 14 amino acids. CDR3 amino acids: CASSLGTGEYEQYF. The CDR3 DNA reads TGTGCCAGCAGCCTCGGGACAGGGGAGTACGAGCAGTACTTC.

This clonotype has a count of ten or more. The J gene is TRBJ2-7, the V gene TRBV7-2, with D uncertain. Trimming pared 3 bases from V and 3 bases from J, leaving 6 bases between. The germline CDR1 and CDR2 sequences are SGHTA and FQGNSA. The CDR3 is 12 residues long. Here the CDR3 reads CASSLGVYEQYF. CDR3 coding DNA: TGTGCCAGCAGCTTGGGTGTCTACGAGCAGTACTTC.

As to this clonotype: A much more abundant neighbour one base away suggests this may be a read error. This chain links TRBV7-9 with TRBJ2-1; D tentatively fits TRBD1 or TRBD2 (5 bases each). From germline, CDR1 is SEHNR and CDR2 FQNEAQ (reference sequence). The CDR3 is 14 amino acids. Here the CDR3 DNA reads TGTGCCAGCAGCTTAGAGGCGGAGGACAATGAGCAGCTCTTC. It is translated as CASSLEAEDNEQLF.

This clonotype has a handful of counts. J is TRBJ2-1 and V is TRBV27; 9 nucleotides line up with TRBD2. Germline V gene sequence: CDR1 MNHEY, CDR2 SMNVEV (reference sequence). V was pared by 6 bases and J by 5 bases, with 8 bases of the junction left unmatched. The CDR3 spans 15 residues. In nucleotides, the CDR3 is TGTGCCAGCAGCCCTAGCGGGGTCCTGGACAATGAGCAGTTCTTC. It specifies CASSPSGVLDNEQFF.

This clonotype was seen repeatedly, ten times or more. The V gene is TRBV24-1, the J gene TRBJ2-5; TRBD2 might be the D (5 bases). This CDR3 is 16 amino acids long. Trimming removed 9 bases from V and 5 bases from J, with 24 bases in between. From germline, CDR1 is KGHDR and CDR2 SFDVKD. The CDR3 DNA reads as TGTGCCACCCCTATTCCAGGACCGAAGGAGGAGGAGACCCAGTACTTC. Its protein is CATPIPGPKEEETQYF.